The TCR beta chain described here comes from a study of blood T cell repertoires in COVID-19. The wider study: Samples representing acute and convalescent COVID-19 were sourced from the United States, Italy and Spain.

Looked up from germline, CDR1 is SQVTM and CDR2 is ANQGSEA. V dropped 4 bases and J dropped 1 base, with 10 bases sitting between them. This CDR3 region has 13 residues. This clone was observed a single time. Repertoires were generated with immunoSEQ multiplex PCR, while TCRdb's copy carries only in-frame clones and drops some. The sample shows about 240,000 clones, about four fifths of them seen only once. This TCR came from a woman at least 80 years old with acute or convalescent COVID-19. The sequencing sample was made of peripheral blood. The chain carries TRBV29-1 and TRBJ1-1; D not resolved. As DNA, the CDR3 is TGCAGCGTTGGGAGGAGTGGGAACACTGAAGCTTTCTTT. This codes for CSVGRSGNTEAFF. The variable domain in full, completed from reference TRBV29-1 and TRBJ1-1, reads SAVISQKPSRDICQRGTSLTIQCQVDSQVTMMFWYRQQPGQSLTLIATANQGSEATYESGFVIDKFPISRPNLTFSTLTVSNMSPEDSSIYLCSVGRSGNTEAFFGQGTRLTVV.